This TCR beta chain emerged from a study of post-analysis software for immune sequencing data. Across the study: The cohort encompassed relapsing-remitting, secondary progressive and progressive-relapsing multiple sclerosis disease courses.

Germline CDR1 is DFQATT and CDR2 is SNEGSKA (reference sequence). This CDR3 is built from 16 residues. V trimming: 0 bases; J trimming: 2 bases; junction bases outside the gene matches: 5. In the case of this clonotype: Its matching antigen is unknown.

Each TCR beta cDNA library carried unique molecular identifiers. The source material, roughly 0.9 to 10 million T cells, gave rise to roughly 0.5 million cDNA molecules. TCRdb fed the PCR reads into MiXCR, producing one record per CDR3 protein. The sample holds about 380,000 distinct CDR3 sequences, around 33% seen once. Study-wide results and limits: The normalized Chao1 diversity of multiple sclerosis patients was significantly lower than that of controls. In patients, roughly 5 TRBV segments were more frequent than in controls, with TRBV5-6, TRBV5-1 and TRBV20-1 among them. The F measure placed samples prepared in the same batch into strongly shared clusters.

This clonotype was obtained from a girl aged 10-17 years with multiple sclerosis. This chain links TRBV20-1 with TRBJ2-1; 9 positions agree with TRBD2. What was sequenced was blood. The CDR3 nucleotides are TGCAGTGCTAGAGATCAGACTAGCGGTCCCTACAATGAGCAGTTCTTC. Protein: CSARDQTSGPYNEQFF.